This T cell receptor (beta chain) was captured in a study of cytomegalovirus exposure and HLA in healthy donors. Points from the study as a whole: Per a later analysis, under 20,000 TCR beta sequences showed association with HLA alleles at 0.05 false discovery rate. Later work showed greater clonal expansion in HLA-associated TCR beta chains than in equally common others. The authors later found TCR association rates varying by HLA locus, with DRB1 most and HLA-C fewest.

Concerning this clone: As yet, its antigen is unknown.

Per germline, CDR1 MDHEN and CDR2 SYDVKM. Trimming removed 4 bases from V and 10 bases from J; junction bases left unmatched: 13. CDR3 length: 16 amino acids. The PCR made use of 60 Vbeta and 13 Jbeta primers. The repertoire was sequenced with immunoSEQ multiplex PCR; TCRdb's copy has only in-frame clones and lacks some. The repertoire holds 150,000 to 250,000 clones, with roughly 85% as singletons. This TCR derives from a woman aged 45-60 years in good health and CMV-seronegative. The sample taken for sequencing was PBMCs. J is TRBJ1-1 and V is TRBV28, with 12 positions matching TRBD1. The CDR3 bases are TGTGCCAGCAGTTCCGGGACAGGGGGCCGTCGGGTTAGAGCTTTCTTT. It yields the protein CASSSGTGGRRVRAFF. Complete variable domain (other parts from reference TRBV28 and TRBJ1-1): DVKVTQSSRYLVKRTGEKVFLECVQDMDHENMFWYRQDPGLGLRLIYFSYDVKMKEKGDIPEGYSVSREKKERFSLILESASTNQTSMYLCASSSGTGGRRVRAFFGQGTRLTVV.